The 8 T cell receptor beta chains below all came from one sample that was sequenced in a study of blood T cell repertoires in COVID-19. This table comes from immunoSEQ multiplex PCR, and its TCRdb copy is limited to in-frame clones, with some not included. The data show 130,000 or so clones, 85% to 90% seen once. Sample: peripheral blood. The receptors were sampled from a man in his sixties or seventies with active or convalescent COVID-19.

The genes are TRBV7-6 and TRBJ1-1; 11 bases are a match to TRBD1. CDR1 is SGHVS, CDR2 FNYEAQ, per germline. The CDR3 length is 18 residues. J gave up 1 base and V 3 bases, and 10 bases lay outside the gene matches. As DNA, the CDR3 is TGTGCCAGCAGCTTTCGACGGGACAGGGGGTACCGGAACACTGAAGCTTTCTTT. Translating it yields CASSFRRDRGYRNTEAFF.

The chain joins TRBV19 to TRBJ1-1, with D uncertain. Germline CDR1 and CDR2: LNHDA and SQIVND (reference sequence). V was cut by 5 bases and J by 1 base, with 8 bases left in between. This CDR3 has 13 amino acids. Written as DNA, the CDR3 is TGTGCCAGTAGTCCCCGTAGGAACACTGAAGCTTTCTTT. Translating it yields CASSPRRNTEAFF.

The chain carries TRBV11-3 and TRBJ2-7; 7 bases match TRBD2. With 4 bases clipped from V and 5 bases from J, the junction kept 5 bases outside the gene matches. The CDR3 extends over 13 amino acids. Germline V lookup: CDR1 SGHNT, CDR2 YENEEA. CDR3 sequence: CASSSSGSHEQYF. Written as DNA, the CDR3 is TGTGCCAGCAGCTCTAGCGGCAGCCACGAGCAGTACTTC.

The chain carries TRBV7-8 and TRBJ1-3; no clear D gene. V dropped 6 bases and J dropped 0 bases, with 9 bases sitting between them. CDR1 and CDR2 (germline): SGHVS, FQNEAQ. The CDR3 runs 14 residues. CDR3 nucleotide sequence: TGTGCCAGCAGACAGATGGTCTCTGGAAACACCATATATTTT. The encoded protein is CASRQMVSGNTIYF.

This chain uses TRBV15 with TRBJ1-4, with 8 bases fitting TRBD1. Germline-derived CDR1 and CDR2 are LNHNV and YYDKDF (reference sequence). The V gene end was trimmed by 2 bases and the J gene end by 8 bases; junction bases not matched to a gene: 4. This CDR3 has 14 amino acids. This CDR3 reads CATSRPDRDEKLFF. The CDR3 DNA sequence: TGTGCCACCAGCAGACCGGACAGGGACGAAAAACTGTTTTTT.

This chain links TRBV24-1 with TRBJ1-5, with D possibly TRBD1 on 6 matching bases. This CDR3 comprises 15 residues. Trimming pared 7 bases from V and 2 bases from J, leaving 14 bases between. Germline V lookup: CDR1 KGHDR, CDR2 SFDVKD. The CDR3 sequence is CATRTDRDGNQPQHF. Written as DNA, the CDR3 is TGTGCCACCAGGACGGACAGAGATGGCAATCAGCCCCAGCATTTT.

J is TRBJ2-7 and V is TRBV7-9; 9 nucleotides align to TRBD2. This CDR3 has 18 residues. V was clipped by 5 bases and J by 0 bases; unmatched bases: 14. The germline gives CDR1 SEHNR, CDR2 FQNEAQ (reference sequence). This CDR3 reads CASSLVSTSGLSSYEQYF. In nucleotides, the CDR3 is TGTGCCAGCAGCCTGGTTAGTACTAGCGGGCTAAGCTCCTACGAGCAGTACTTC.

This clone came up once. CDR3 amino acids: CSAGNTEAFF. The CDR3, as DNA: TGCAGTGCTGGCAACACTGAAGCTTTCTTT. This chain uses TRBV20-1 with TRBJ1-1; D is unresolved. Trimming removed 5 bases from V and 2 bases from J, with 3 bases in between. There are 10 residues in the CDR3. Per germline, CDR1 DFQATT and CDR2 SNEGSKA (reference sequence).